A selection of T cell receptor beta chains follows, all from one sample in a study of blood T cells in healthy people across ages. TCRdb called the 5' RACE reads again in MiXCR, with one record for every CDR3 protein. The table has fewer than 2,000,000 distinct CDR3 sequences, about 32% seen once; the top ten hold 11%. Sequencing was carried out using blood. The receptors were gathered from a woman in her 30s in good health. Each CDR3 is given with its conserved first and last residue. The order of the fields is clone size, D gene, V gene, J gene, CDR3 protein, CDR3 DNA. The D gene is left open where the match is weak. Clone size is given for some rows only: seen once, a few or many times, or a class if the clone is expanded.

size: few
D: TRBD1
V: TRBV2
J: TRBJ1-1
CDR3: CASTDRTNTEAFF
DNA: TGTGCCAGCACGGACAGGACGAACACTGAAGCTTTCTTT

size: -
D: -
V: TRBV7-3
J: TRBJ1-2
CDR3: CASSPRDGYYGYTF
DNA: TGTGCCAGCAGCCCTCGGGACGGGTACTATGGCTACACCTTC

size: few
D: TRBD2
V: TRBV4-1
J: TRBJ2-3
CDR3: CASRNGLAGGKDTQYF
DNA: TGCGCCAGCCGGAACGGACTAGCGGGAGGTAAAGATACGCAGTATTTT

size: few
D: -
V: TRBV5-1
J: TRBJ2-7
CDR3: CASSLGGSSDYEQYF
DNA: TGCGCCAGCAGCTTAGGGGGGAGCTCAGACTACGAGCAGTACTTC

size: -
D: -
V: TRBV20-1
J: TRBJ2-7
CDR3: CSAREGIPPSNYEQYF
DNA: TGCAGTGCTAGGGAGGGAATCCCCCCCAGTAACTACGAGCAGTACTTC

size: -
D: TRBD1
V: TRBV4-1
J: TRBJ2-2
CDR3: CASSQQPGQANTGELFF
DNA: TGCGCCAGCAGCCAACAGCCGGGACAGGCGAACACCGGGGAGCTGTTTTTT

size: -
D: -
V: TRBV4-1
J: TRBJ2-2
CDR3: CASSHPFGTDSATGELFF
DNA: TGCGCCAGCAGCCATCCCTTTGGGACGGACAGCGCGACCGGGGAGCTGTTTTTT

size: -
D: -
V: TRBV2
J: TRBJ1-2
CDR3: CASPHGGWDGYTF
DNA: TGTGCCAGCCCCCATGGGGGTTGGGATGGCTACACCTTC

size: -
D: -
V: TRBV5-6
J: TRBJ2-4
CDR3: CASSFQREAKNTQYF
DNA: TGTGCCAGCAGCTTCCAACGGGAAGCCAAAAACACTCAGTACTTC

size: few
D: -
V: TRBV5-1
J: TRBJ1-1
CDR3: CASSLWFLNTEAFF
DNA: TGCGCCAGCAGCTTATGGTTCCTGAACACTGAAGCTTTCTTT

size: -
D: TRBD2
V: TRBV20-1
J: TRBJ2-7
CDR3: CSAGAGRGEQYF
DNA: TGCAGTGCTGGGGCGGGGAGGGGAGAGCAGTACTTC

size: many
D: TRBD2
V: TRBV12-3/TRBV12-4
J: TRBJ2-3
CDR3: CASSLGGMSTDTQYF
DNA: TGTGCCAGCAGCCTGGGGGGGATGAGCACAGATACGCAGTATTTT

size: -
D: TRBD1
V: TRBV4-1
J: TRBJ2-5
CDR3: CASSQDPGQGETQYF
DNA: TGCGCCAGCAGCCAAGATCCGGGACAGGGAGAGACCCAGTACTTC

size: few
D: -
V: TRBV5-1
J: TRBJ1-4
CDR3: CASSLGHPVNEKLFF
DNA: TGCGCCAGCAGCTTGGGGCACCCCGTTAATGAAAAACTGTTTTTT

size: -
D: -
V: TRBV20-1
J: TRBJ2-7
CDR3: CSVRARGRSSYEQYF
DNA: TGCAGTGTTAGAGCCCGGGGCAGAAGCTCCTACGAGCAGTACTTC

size: -
D: -
V: TRBV7-3
J: TRBJ2-7
CDR3: CASSLYSGEPYEQYF
DNA: TGTGCCAGCAGCTTATATTCAGGGGAACCCTACGAGCAGTACTTC

size: -
D: TRBD1
V: TRBV7-8
J: TRBJ1-1
CDR3: CASSPGTGRGNTEAFF
DNA: TGTGCCAGCAGCCCTGGGACAGGCCGGGGGAACACTGAAGCTTTCTTT

size: few
D: TRBD2
V: TRBV6-5
J: TRBJ2-5
CDR3: CASSSLAGTPGETQYF
DNA: TGTGCCAGCAGTTCCCTAGCGGGAACGCCGGGAGAGACCCAGTACTTC

size: once
D: TRBD2
V: TRBV3-1
J: TRBJ2-1
CDR3: CASSQVRLAGWNEQFF
DNA: TGTGCCAGCAGCCAAGTGAGGCTAGCGGGTTGGAATGAGCAGTTCTTC

size: few
D: -
V: TRBV27
J: TRBJ2-3
CDR3: CASTTGAHTQYF
DNA: TGTGCCAGCACCACCGGGGCGCATACGCAGTATTTT

size: many
D: TRBD1
V: TRBV12-3/TRBV12-4
J: TRBJ1-2
CDR3: CASNRGGADYGYTF
DNA: TGTGCCAGCAACCGAGGGGGCGCGGACTATGGCTACACCTTC

size: few
D: -
V: TRBV5-4
J: TRBJ2-7
CDR3: CASSLASEGHYEQYF
DNA: TGTGCCAGCAGCTTGGCCTCAGAGGGCCACTACGAGCAGTACTTC

size: few
D: -
V: TRBV6-5
J: TRBJ2-3
CDR3: CASSYSTSQDTQYF
DNA: TGTGCCAGCAGTTACTCGACTAGTCAAGATACGCAGTATTTT

size: -
D: -
V: TRBV3-1
J: TRBJ2-3
CDR3: CASSQMEAPRPDTQYF
DNA: TGTGCCAGCAGCCAAATGGAGGCCCCACGACCAGATACGCAGTATTTT

size: once
D: -
V: TRBV7-3
J: TRBJ2-3
CDR3: CASSWGRFDTQYF
DNA: TGTGCCAGCAGCTGGGGCCGGTTCGATACGCAGTATTTT

size: many
D: TRBD1
V: TRBV29-1
J: TRBJ2-1
CDR3: CSGNRDRGLNEQFF
DNA: TGCAGCGGGAACCGGGACAGGGGGCTCAATGAGCAGTTCTTC

size: -
D: -
V: TRBV9
J: TRBJ2-7
CDR3: CASSVAEGFYEQYF
DNA: TGTGCCAGCAGCGTAGCTGAGGGATTCTACGAGCAGTACTTC

size: many
D: -
V: TRBV20-1
J: TRBJ2-3
CDR3: CSGKLGDTQYF
DNA: TGCAGTGGAAAACTGGGAGATACGCAGTATTTT

size: few
D: -
V: TRBV9
J: TRBJ2-3
CDR3: CASSVGLASTDTQYF
DNA: TGTGCCAGCAGCGTAGGATTAGCGAGCACAGATACGCAGTATTTT

size: -
D: -
V: TRBV7-2
J: TRBJ2-7
CDR3: CASGDNSYEQYF
DNA: TGTGCCAGTGGGGACAACTCCTACGAGCAGTACTTC

size: many
D: -
V: TRBV20-1
J: TRBJ2-4
CDR3: CSARPLAKNIQYF
DNA: TGCAGTGCTAGACCCCTAGCCAAAAACATTCAGTACTTC

size: -
D: TRBD1
V: TRBV20-1
J: TRBJ1-2
CDR3: CSAIGTGGRGSYGYTF
DNA: TGCAGTGCTATCGGAACAGGGGGGCGAGGGTCCTATGGCTACACCTTC

size: -
D: -
V: TRBV4-1
J: TRBJ2-3
CDR3: CASASGRGTDTQYF
DNA: TGCGCCAGCGCCAGCGGCAGGGGCACAGATACGCAGTATTTT

size: few
D: TRBD2
V: TRBV4-2
J: TRBJ2-7
CDR3: CASSQAPSGSQYEQYF
DNA: TGTGCCAGCAGCCAAGCACCTAGCGGGAGCCAATACGAGCAGTACTTC

size: few
D: -
V: TRBV27
J: TRBJ2-7
CDR3: CASSLIWGQAYEQYF
DNA: TGTGCCAGCAGTTTAATCTGGGGTCAGGCCTACGAGCAGTACTTC

size: -
D: -
V: TRBV20-1
J: TRBJ1-2
CDR3: CSARDTQGWYGYTF
DNA: TGCAGTGCTAGAGATACCCAGGGTTGGTATGGCTACACCTTC

size: -
D: -
V: TRBV9
J: TRBJ2-1
CDR3: CASSGTTPYNEQFF
DNA: TGTGCCAGCTCCGGGACGACCCCCTACAATGAGCAGTTCTTC

size: -
D: -
V: TRBV6-6
J: TRBJ1-2
CDR3: CASSSDSIYGYTF
DNA: TGTGCCAGCAGTTCGGACAGTATCTATGGCTACACCTTC